The following is a T cell receptor beta chain sequence with its context. Per germline, CDR1 ENHRY and CDR2 SYGVKD. This CDR3 has 15 residues. The V gene end was trimmed by 10 bases and the J gene end by 2 bases; junction bases not matched to a gene: 8. Each CDR3 protein gets one entry after TCRdb re-called the RT-PCR reads with MiXCR. The sample contains about 680,000 distinct CDR3 sequences, 12% to 15% of which appear only once. V is TRBV10-3 and J is TRBJ2-5, with 12 bases identical to TRBD2. This sequence was found in a female donor in good health, serving as a healthy control. Sequencing was done on a sample of memory CD4+ T cells from blood. In DNA, the CDR3 is TGTGCCACCCAAGGACTAGCGGGGCCTCAAGAGACCCAGTACTTC. It codes for CATQGLAGPQETQYF.